The 5 T cell receptor beta chains reported below all come from one sample, sequenced in a study of blood T cell repertoires in COVID-19 (dated by TCRdb to the early 2020s). Libraries were made using the immunoSEQ multiplex PCR assay. TCRdb re-hosts the immuneACCESS table, in-frame sequences only. Its copies lack some clones; in the studies checked, an unresolved V gene accounts for under half of them, and the cause for the rest is not known. This sample lists about 62,000 clones; around 83% were detected once. 6.3% of the sample comes from the top ten. Input material: peripheral blood. These receptors were obtained from a human donor in a cohort sampled during active COVID-19.

V is TRBV7-9 and J is TRBJ2-1; D is ambiguous. The CDR3 contains 11 residues. Trimming took off 5 bases at V and 7 bases at J, with 6 bases between the two ends. CDR1 and CDR2 (germline): SEHNR, FQNEAQ (reference sequence). CDR3 region: CASSSINEQFF. CDR3 DNA: TGTGCCAGCAGCAGCATTAATGAGCAGTTCTTC.

This chain links TRBV5-1 with TRBJ2-3; 12 bases match TRBD1. The CDR3 runs to 16 residues. Germline CDR1 and CDR2: SGHRS and YFSETQ. V shed 4 bases and J 2 bases; nucleotides not matched to a gene: 5. The CDR3 DNA is TGCGCCAGCAGCCCGGGGACAGGGGGCTTCACAGATACGCAGTATTTT. Encoded protein: CASSPGTGGFTDTQYF.

This chain joins TRBV27 and TRBJ2-7; TRBD1 matches 7 bases. J lost 1 base, V lost 5 bases, and 8 bases had no gene match. CDR3 length equals 15 residues. Germline CDR1 reads MNHEY; CDR2 reads SMNVEV (reference sequence). In DNA form, the CDR3 reads TGTGCCAGCAGTCACTCGACAGGGTCATCCTACGAGCAGTACTTC. Amino acids: CASSHSTGSSYEQYF.

This clone was observed at least ten times. The V and J genes are TRBV11-3 and TRBJ2-3, with 10 bases aligning to TRBD1. Per germline, CDR1 SGHNT and CDR2 YENEEA. V shed 5 bases, J shed 8 bases, and the junction held 7 bases outside the gene matches. The CDR3 is 14 amino acids. The CDR3 sequence: CASSPRQGAFTQYF. For the CDR3, the DNA is TGTGCCAGCAGCCCGAGACAGGGGGCATTTACGCAGTATTTT.

The rearrangement joins TRBV5-6 to TRBJ2-5; D may be TRBD1 (5 bases). Germline V lookup: CDR1 SGHDT, CDR2 YYEEEE. The CDR3 is 13 amino acids. V was cut by 6 bases and J by 5 bases, with 14 bases left in between. CDR3 region: CASKRPPGETQYF. DNA of the CDR3: TGTGCCAGCAAACGGCCCCCAGGGGAGACCCAGTACTTC.